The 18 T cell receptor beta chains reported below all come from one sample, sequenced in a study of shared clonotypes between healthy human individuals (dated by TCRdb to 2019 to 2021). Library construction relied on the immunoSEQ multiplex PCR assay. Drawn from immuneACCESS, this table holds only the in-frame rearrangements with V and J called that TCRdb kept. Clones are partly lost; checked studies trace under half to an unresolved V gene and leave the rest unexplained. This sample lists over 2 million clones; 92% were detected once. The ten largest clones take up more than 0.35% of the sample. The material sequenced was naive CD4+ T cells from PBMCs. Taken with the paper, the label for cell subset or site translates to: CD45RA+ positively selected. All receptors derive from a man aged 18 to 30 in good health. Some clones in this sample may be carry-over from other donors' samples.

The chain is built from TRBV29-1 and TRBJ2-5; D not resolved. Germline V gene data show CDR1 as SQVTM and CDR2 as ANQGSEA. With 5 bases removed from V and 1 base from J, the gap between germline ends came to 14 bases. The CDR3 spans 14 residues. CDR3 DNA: TGCAGCGTTCAGTCTGGGCTTAGCCAAGAGACCCAGTACTTC. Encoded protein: CSVQSGLSQETQYF.

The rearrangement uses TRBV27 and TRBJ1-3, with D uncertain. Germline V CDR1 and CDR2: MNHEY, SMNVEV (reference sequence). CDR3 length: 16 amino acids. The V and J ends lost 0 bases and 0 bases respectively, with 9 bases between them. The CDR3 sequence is CASSLSTPSSGNTIYF. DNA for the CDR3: TGTGCCAGCAGTTTATCCACACCTTCCTCTGGAAACACCATATATTTT.

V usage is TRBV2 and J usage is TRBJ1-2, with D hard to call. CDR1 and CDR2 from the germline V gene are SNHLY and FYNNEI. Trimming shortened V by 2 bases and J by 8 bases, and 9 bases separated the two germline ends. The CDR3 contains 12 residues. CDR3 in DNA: TGTGCCAGCAGTGAATCCGTCTGGGGCTACACCTTC. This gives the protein CASSESVWGYTF.

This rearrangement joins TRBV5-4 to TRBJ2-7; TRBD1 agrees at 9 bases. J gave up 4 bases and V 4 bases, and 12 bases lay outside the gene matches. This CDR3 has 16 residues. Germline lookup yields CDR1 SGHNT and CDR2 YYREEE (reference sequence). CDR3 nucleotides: TGTGCCAGCAGCCCCCAGCGCCCGGGACAGGGTTACGAGCAGTACTTC. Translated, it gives CASSPQRPGQGYEQYF.

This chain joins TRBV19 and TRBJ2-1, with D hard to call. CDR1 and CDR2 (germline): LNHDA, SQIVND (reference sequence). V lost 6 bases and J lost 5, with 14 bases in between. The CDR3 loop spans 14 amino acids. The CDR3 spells CASSPSRPDNEQFF. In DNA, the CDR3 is TGTGCCAGTAGCCCATCCCGGCCCGACAATGAGCAGTTCTTC. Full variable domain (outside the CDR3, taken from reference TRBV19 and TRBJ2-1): DGGITQSPKYLFRKEGQNVTLSCEQNLNHDAMYWYRQDPGQGLRLIYYSQIVNDFQKGDIAEGYSVSREKKESFPLTVTSAQKNPTAFYLCASSPSRPDNEQFFGPGTRLTVL.

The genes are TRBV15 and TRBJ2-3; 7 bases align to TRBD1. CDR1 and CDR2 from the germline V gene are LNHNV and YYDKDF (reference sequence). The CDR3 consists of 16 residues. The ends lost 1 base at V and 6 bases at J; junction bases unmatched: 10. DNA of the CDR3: TGTGCCACCAGCAGAGGGACAGGCGCTTACGGGGATACGCAGTATTTT. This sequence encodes CATSRGTGAYGDTQYF.

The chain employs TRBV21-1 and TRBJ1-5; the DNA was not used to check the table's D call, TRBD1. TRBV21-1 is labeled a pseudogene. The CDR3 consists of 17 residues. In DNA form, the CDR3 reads TGTGCCAGCAGATCGCGACAGGACGATAATAGCAATCAGCCCCAGCATTTT. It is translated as CASRSRQDDNSNQPQHF.

The CDR3 nucleotides read TGCAGCGGGTGGGACGGTAATGAAAAACTGTTTTTT. Encoded protein: CSGWDGNEKLFF. The rearrangement joins TRBV29-1 to TRBJ1-4; D is perhaps TRBD1 (5 bases). Per germline, CDR1 SQVTM and CDR2 ANQGSEA. Trimming pared 7 bases from V and 4 bases from J, leaving 10 bases between. This CDR3 is built from 12 residues.

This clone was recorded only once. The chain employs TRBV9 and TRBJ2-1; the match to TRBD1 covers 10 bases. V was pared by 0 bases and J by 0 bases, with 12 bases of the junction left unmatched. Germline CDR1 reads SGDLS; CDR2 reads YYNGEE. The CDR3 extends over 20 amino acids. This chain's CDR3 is CASSVGIETGGFSSYNEQFF. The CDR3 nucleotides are TGTGCCAGCAGCGTAGGGATTGAGACAGGGGGCTTTAGCTCCTACAATGAGCAGTTCTTC.

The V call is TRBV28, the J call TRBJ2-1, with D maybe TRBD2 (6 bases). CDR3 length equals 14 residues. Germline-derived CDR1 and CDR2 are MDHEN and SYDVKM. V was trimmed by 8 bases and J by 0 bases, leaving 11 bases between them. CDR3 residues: CASDVGGSYNEQFF. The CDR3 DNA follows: TGTGCCAGCGATGTGGGGGGCTCCTACAATGAGCAGTTCTTC.

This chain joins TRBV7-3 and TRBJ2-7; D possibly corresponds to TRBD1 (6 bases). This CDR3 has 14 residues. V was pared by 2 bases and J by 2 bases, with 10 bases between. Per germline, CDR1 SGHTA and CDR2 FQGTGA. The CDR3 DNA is TGTGCCAGCAGCTTACAAGCAGGGGCCTACGAGCAGTACTTC. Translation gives CASSLQAGAYEQYF.

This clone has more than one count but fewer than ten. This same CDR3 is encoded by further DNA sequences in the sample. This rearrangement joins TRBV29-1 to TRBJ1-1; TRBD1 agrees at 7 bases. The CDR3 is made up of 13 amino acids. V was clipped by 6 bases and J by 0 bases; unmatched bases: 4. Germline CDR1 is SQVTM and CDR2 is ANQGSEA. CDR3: CSVRTGLNTEAFF. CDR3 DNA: TGCAGCGTGAGGACAGGTTTGAACACTGAAGCTTTCTTT.

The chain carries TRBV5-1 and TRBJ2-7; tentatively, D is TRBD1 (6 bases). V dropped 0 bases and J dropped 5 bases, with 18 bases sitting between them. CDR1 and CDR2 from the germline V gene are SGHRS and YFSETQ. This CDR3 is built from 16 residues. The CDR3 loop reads CASSLGTDGREDEQYF. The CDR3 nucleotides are TGCGCCAGCAGCTTGGGGACAGACGGCCGTGAAGACGAGCAGTACTTC.

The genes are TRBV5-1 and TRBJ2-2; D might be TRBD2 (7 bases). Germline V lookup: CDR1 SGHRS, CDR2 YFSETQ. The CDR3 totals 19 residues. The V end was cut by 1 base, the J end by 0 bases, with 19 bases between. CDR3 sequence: CASSLRPRGGRPNTGELFF. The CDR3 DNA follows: TGCGCCAGCAGCTTGAGACCTAGGGGGGGCCGCCCGAACACCGGGGAGCTGTTTTTT. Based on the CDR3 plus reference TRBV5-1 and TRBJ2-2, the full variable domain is KAGVTQTPRYLIKTRGQQVTLSCSPISGHRSVSWYQQTPGQGLQFLFEYFSETQRNKGNFPGRFSGRQFSNSRSEMNVSTLELGDSALYLCASSLRPRGGRPNTGELFFGEGSRLTVL.

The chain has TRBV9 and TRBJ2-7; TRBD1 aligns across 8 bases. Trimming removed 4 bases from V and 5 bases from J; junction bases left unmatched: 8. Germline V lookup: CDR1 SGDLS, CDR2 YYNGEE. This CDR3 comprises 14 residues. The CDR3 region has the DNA TGTGCCAGCAGCCCAAACAGGGGGTTTAACGAGCAGTACTTC. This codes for CASSPNRGFNEQYF.

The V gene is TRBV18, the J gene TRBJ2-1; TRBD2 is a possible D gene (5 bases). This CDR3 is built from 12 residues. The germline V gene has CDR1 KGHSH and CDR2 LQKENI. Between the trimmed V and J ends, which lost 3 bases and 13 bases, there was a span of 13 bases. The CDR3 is CASSPKRTEQFF. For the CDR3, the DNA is TGTGCCAGCTCACCGAAACGGACTGAACAGTTCTTC.

Here the CDR3 DNA reads TGTGCCAGCAGCCAACGGCTCCCCACAGATACGCAGTATTTT. Its protein product is CASSQRLPTDTQYF. The rearrangement uses TRBV4-2 and TRBJ2-3; D not resolved. Trimming removed 2 bases at V and 2 bases at J, with 8 bases between. This CDR3 has 14 amino acids. Germline V lookup: CDR1 LGHNA, CDR2 YNFKEQ.

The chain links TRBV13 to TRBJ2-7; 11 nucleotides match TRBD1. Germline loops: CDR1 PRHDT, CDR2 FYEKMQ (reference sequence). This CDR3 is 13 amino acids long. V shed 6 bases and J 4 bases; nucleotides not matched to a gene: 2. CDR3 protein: CASRGQGVYEQYF. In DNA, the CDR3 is TGTGCCAGCAGGGGACAGGGGGTTTACGAGCAGTACTTC.